These 9 T cell receptor beta chains share one sample of origin, sequenced in a study of T cells in localized non-small cell lung cancer. Sequencing was performed with immunoSEQ multiplex PCR; in TCRdb, only in-frame clones are kept and a portion is missing. The table shows tens of thousands of clones, with roughly 90% occurring only once. Sequences were derived from peripheral blood, sampled before any cancer treatment. These receptors came from a female donor aged 60 or older with stage I lung adenocarcinoma.

V gene TRBV15 combines with J gene TRBJ2-3, with 8 bases lining up with TRBD1. The CDR3 is 16 residues long. The germline gives CDR1 LNHNV, CDR2 YYDKDF (reference sequence). The J segment lost 6 bases and the V segment lost 8 bases, leaving 16 bases of the junction unmatched. The CDR3: CATDGLTTGDGDTQYF. CDR3 nucleotides: TGTGCCACCGACGGTTTGACGACAGGGGACGGGGATACGCAGTATTTT.

The genes are TRBV4-1 and TRBJ1-2, with 12 bases lining up with TRBD1. This CDR3 has 16 amino acids. Germline V gives CDR1 MGHRA, CDR2 YSYEKL. The J segment lost 7 bases and the V segment lost 3 bases, leaving 9 bases of the junction unmatched. The CDR3 reads CASSQGTGGFSRGYTF. DNA of the CDR3: TGCGCCAGCAGCCAGGGGACAGGGGGCTTCTCCCGTGGCTACACCTTC.

This clone has only a few counts. The rearrangement links TRBV10-1 to TRBJ1-1; possibly TRBD1 for D (5 bases). Deletions cut 7 bases from V and 11 bases from J, with 20 bases between. Looked up from germline, CDR1 is WNHNN and CDR2 is SYGVQD (reference sequence). The CDR3 sequence is 13 residues long. The chain's CDR3 is CASNSRSGGSAFF. The CDR3 coding sequence is TGCGCCAGCAACAGTCGGTCGGGGGGATCGGCTTTCTTT.

The V and J genes are TRBV5-1 and TRBJ2-6; the D call may be TRBD1 or TRBD2 (5 bases each). The CDR3 has 19 residues. Germline loops: CDR1 SGHRS, CDR2 YFSETQ. V shed 0 bases and J shed 0 bases, with 16 bases lying between them. The CDR3 DNA sequence: TGCGCCAGCAGCTTGGTATGGGGGTCCCTAAGCTCTGGGGCCAACGTCCTGACTTTC. It yields the protein CASSLVWGSLSSGANVLTF. Looking up the rest from reference TRBV5-1 and TRBJ2-6 gives the full variable domain: KAGVTQTPRYLIKTRGQQVTLSCSPISGHRSVSWYQQTPGQGLQFLFEYFSETQRNKGNFPGRFSGRQFSNSRSEMNVSTLELGDSALYLCASSLVWGSLSSGANVLTFGAGSRLTVL.

The V gene is TRBV5-1, the J gene TRBJ1-5, with D unclear. The V and J ends lost 4 bases and 2 bases respectively, with 13 bases between them. Per the germline V gene, CDR1 is SGHRS and CDR2 is YFSETQ. The CDR3 contains 15 residues. CDR3 residues: CASSPGGIGNQPQHF. The CDR3 bases are TGCGCCAGCAGCCCAGGAGGGATTGGCAATCAGCCCCAGCATTTT. Drawing the rest from reference TRBV5-1 and TRBJ1-5, the complete variable domain is KAGVTQTPRYLIKTRGQQVTLSCSPISGHRSVSWYQQTPGQGLQFLFEYFSETQRNKGNFPGRFSGRQFSNSRSEMNVSTLELGDSALYLCASSPGGIGNQPQHFGDGTRLSIL.

The chain carries TRBV28 and TRBJ1-2; D remains unclear. The V end was cut by 7 bases, the J end by 5 bases, with 14 bases between. Germline V gives CDR1 MDHEN, CDR2 SYDVKM. CDR3 length: 13 residues. The CDR3 DNA reads as TGTGCCAGCATCCCCCCCGGTGGGTATGGCTACACCTTC. This gives the protein CASIPPGGYGYTF.

The chain combines TRBV19 with TRBJ1-1; no clear D. This CDR3 comprises 15 residues. V shed 1 base and J shed 1 base, with 10 bases lying between them. Germline loops: CDR1 LNHDA, CDR2 SQIVND (reference sequence). DNA of the CDR3: TGTGCCAGTAGTATAGGGCGCCAGAAGAACACTGAAGCTTTCTTT. The encoded protein is CASSIGRQKNTEAFF.

The sample holds one count of this clone. The identical CDR3 is also encoded by other nucleotide sequences in the sample. The rearrangement joins TRBV6-1 to TRBJ2-3, with D hard to call. The germline V gene encodes CDR1 MNHNS and CDR2 SASEGT. V lost 1 base and J lost 4, with 18 bases in between. The CDR3 extends over 17 amino acids. The CDR3 nucleotides read TGTGCCAGCAGTGAAGATCTAGGGCTAGAGAGATCAGATACGCAGTATTTT. This codes for CASSEDLGLERSDTQYF.

V and J are TRBV4-1 and TRBJ1-2; 8 bases line up with TRBD1. V trimming: 3 bases; J trimming: 7 bases; junction bases outside the gene matches: 13. This CDR3 comprises 16 residues. The germline V gene has CDR1 MGHRA and CDR2 YSYEKL. For the CDR3, the DNA is TGCGCCAGCAGCCAGGGCGGACAGGGACGTATAGGTGGCTACACCTTC. Its protein is CASSQGGQGRIGGYTF.